This T cell receptor (beta chain) appears in the sequencing data of a study of shared clonotypes between healthy human individuals (TCRdb year 2020). With respect to the entire study: Three men and a couple of women, aged 18 to 49 years, made up the cohort. To estimate repertoire size and how much clonotype sharing occurs between individuals, the study deeply sequenced the blood TCR repertoires of about 5 healthy adults. Different laboratories and diverse techniques were used to prepare libraries and sequence TCR repertoires, to increase sequencing depth and limit assay-specific biases. Between about 0.8 and 9 billion PBMCs per donor were obtained by leukapheresis. For each donor, CD4 naive and CD4 memory were each given three plates, CD8 naive was given two plates, and CD8 memory was given one plate. The full study reports these points: Because the study included only a small number of donors, the genetic and exposure-history diversity represented was limited. Pairwise subsampling indicated that sequencing depth was expected to affect the degree of clonotype sharing among donors. Larger estimated clonotype richness was generally found for naive subsets than for memory subsets. Roughly 5% of naive CD4, more than 3% of naive CD8, around 2.3% of memory CD4, and 0.4% of memory CD8 clonotypes were shared across a few donors. Higher generation probabilities were observed for clonotypes shared by all four sorted-subset donors than for non-shared clonotypes. Even with the large sequencing depth, rarefaction of the sorted-subset datasets indicated that sequencing was incomplete. Only blood was sampled, and tissue TCR repertoires likely differ from those in blood.

On this clone: The target of this receptor is not known. No base-level quality is on record; no much larger clone is a single base apart.

TCR CDR3 regions were amplified from genomic DNA by multiplex PCR using the deep immunoSEQ assay. Genomic DNA extracted from each cell subset was distributed evenly over all wells of several immunoSEQ 96-well plates, and each plate served as one replicate. For sorted subsets, around 200 ng genomic DNA, equal to about 30,000 T cell genomes, was loaded into each replicate PCR. Purified libraries were measured with a Qubit 3.0 fluorometer, size-checked on a Bioanalyzer 2100, and measured again with the KAPA Library Quantification kit. Each immunoSEQ 96-well plate was sequenced on its own single-read 150-cycle Illumina NextSeq 550 flow cell. The paper's data handling went like this. Because the immunoSEQ output held only junctional sequences and lacked quality scores, the filtering could not match the filtering applied to full-length reads. To assign V/J genes and CDR3, sequences were annotated using PyIR, a Python wrapper for IgBLAST v1.9, with IMGT germline references. Any read was removed if the V/J assignment was weak (E-value above 1e-6), the CDR3 was missing, or the read contained stop codons, out-of-frame junctions, or ambiguous translated residues. V3J clonotypes were defined as sequences sharing an identical inferred V gene, J gene, and CDR3 amino acid sequence. Percentage overlap between repertoires was calculated by dividing the number of shared unique clonotypes by the size of the smaller repertoire. Repertoire richness was assessed with RTK rarefaction, the Chao1 estimator, and Recon v2.1 estimates of unobserved clonotypes. For all TCRbeta clonotypes obtained by the gDNA method from a handful of donors, generation probabilities were computed with OLGA. The clones in this table, taken by TCRdb from immuneACCESS, are in-frame only. Not every clone is retained; where verified, under half of the shortfall comes from an unresolved V gene, and the cause of the rest is unknown. V, J and clone size are taken as reported in that table, and D and trimming were inferred from the DNA itself. The sample data list 2,500,000 or so clones, and 92% of these were observed just once. Of the sample, around 0.35% falls within the top ten clones.

Healthy HIV-negative adults with no recently reported acute infections or vaccinations were included as donors. Every donor was a Caucasian adult residing in Nashville, Tennessee, USA. CD4+ T cells were enriched through magnetic negative selection, after which naive cells were positively selected on CD45RA and the remaining negative fraction served as the memory subset. After blood collection by leukapheresis, PBMCs were isolated using Ficoll-Histopaque density gradient centrifugation and then cryopreserved in the vapor phase of liquid nitrogen. Analytical flow cytometry was used to check the purity and quantity of every magnetically sorted T cell population. Genomic DNA was isolated from each sorted fraction and quantified by UV absorbance on a Nanodrop 2000c. Spanning cysteine to phenylalanine, the CDR3 consists of 16 amino acids. Only the CDR3 DNA is retained, 48 bases long and in frame from the first base. As encoded in the germline V gene, CDR1 is MDHEN while CDR2 is SYDVKM. The junction shows trimming of 6 bases on V and 5 bases on J, and the gene matches do not reach 11 bases of it.

The sequenced material came from naive CD4+ T cells from PBMCs. The cell subset or site label, as the study defines it: CD45RA+ positively selected. Here the chain combines TRBV28 and TRBJ1-5; 9 central nucleotides agree with TRBD1. The receptor was isolated from a man aged 18-30 years in good health. Some clones in this sample may be carry-over from other donors' samples. The DNA is TGTGCCAGCAGCCTGCCCGGACAGGGGAGTCATCAGCCCCAGCATTTT. The translation is CASSLPGQGSHQPQHF. The reference TRBV28 and TRBJ1-5 proteins fill in what lies around the CDR3, so the full variable domain reads DVKVTQSSRYLVKRTGEKVFLECVQDMDHENMFWYRQDPGLGLRLIYFSYDVKMKEKGDIPEGYSVSREKKERFSLILESASTNQTSMYLCASSLPGQGSHQPQHFGDGTRLSIL.